This TCR beta chain was captured in a study of neoadjuvant anti-PD-1 for oral cavity cancer. Study conclusions and caveats: Post-nivolumab, blood T cell clonality was significantly elevated in non-responders. Only a few patients per response group were TCR-analyzed; validation needed.

Repertoires were generated with immunoSEQ multiplex PCR, while TCRdb's copy carries only in-frame clones and drops some. This sample yields roughly 34,000 clones, of which 80% to 90% are seen a single time; 3.5% belongs to the top ten. A word on this clone: Antigen unknown.

This CDR3 is 14 amino acids long. Here the sequenced sample was PBMCs, taken before nivolumab (anti-PD-1) treatment. The receptor's source is a person between 40 and 85 years old with oral cavity squamous cell carcinoma. The gene calls are TRBV1 and TRBJ1-5; no check of the table's D call, TRBD1, against the DNA was made. TRBV1 is deemed a pseudogene. The CDR3 loop reads CTSSQDLRPQPQHF. The CDR3 nucleotides are TGCACCAGCAGCCAAGATCTCAGGCCTCAGCCCCAGCATTTT.